The 20 T cell receptor beta chains below come from one sample, sequenced in a study of long-term antiretroviral therapy in people with HIV. The assay used was immunoSEQ (version v3.0), run at survey level. Sequenced by immunoSEQ multiplex PCR; TCRdb stores in-frame clones only, minus some. Of tens of thousands of clones in the sample, nearly 95% are singletons; the top ten hold 6.5% to 10%. The sequencing used unsorted PBMCs, collected around 6 years after starting antiretroviral therapy. Receptor source: a man aged 25 to 45 with HIV.

The rearrangement uses TRBV6-5 and TRBJ2-1, with 8 positions matching TRBD2. There are 14 residues in the CDR3. CDR1 MNHEY and CDR2 SVGAGI come from the germline V gene. J gave up 6 bases and V 2 bases, and 3 bases lay outside the gene matches. The CDR3 loop is CASSYPGGVNEQFF. The CDR3 DNA reads as TGTGCCAGCAGTTACCCGGGGGGGGTCAATGAGCAGTTCTTC.

The J gene is TRBJ2-7, the V gene TRBV19; D may be TRBD1 (5 bases). Germline V gene data show CDR1 as LNHDA and CDR2 as SQIVND (reference sequence). This CDR3 has 13 residues. Trimming shortened V by 5 bases and J by 0 bases, and 8 bases separated the two germline ends. CDR3: CASSPRASYEQYF. In nucleotides, the CDR3 is TGTGCCAGTAGTCCCAGGGCCTCCTACGAGCAGTACTTC. Combining the CDR3 with reference TRBV19 and TRBJ2-7 gives the whole variable domain DGGITQSPKYLFRKEGQNVTLSCEQNLNHDAMYWYRQDPGQGLRLIYYSQIVNDFQKGDIAEGYSVSREKKESFPLTVTSAQKNPTAFYLCASSPRASYEQYFGPGTRLTVT.

This clone has only one observation. This chain links TRBV11-2 with TRBJ2-1, with D possibly matching TRBD1 (6 bases). The CDR3 sequence is 13 residues long. CDR1 SGHAT and CDR2 FQNNGV come from the germline V gene. The V end lost 4 bases, the J end lost 4 bases, and 8 bases lay between the germline ends. CDR3 sequence (DNA): TGTGCCAGCAGCTGGGACACTTACAATGAGCAGTTCTTC. As protein: CASSWDTYNEQFF.

The V gene is TRBV7-3, the J gene TRBJ1-2; 8 bases agree with TRBD1. This CDR3 is 13 amino acids long. With 4 bases clipped from V and 5 bases from J, the junction kept 3 bases outside the gene matches. Germline V gene sequence: CDR1 SGHTA, CDR2 FQGTGA. CDR3 residues: CASSSDRAYGYTF. CDR3 sequence (DNA): TGTGCCAGCAGCTCGGACAGGGCTTATGGCTACACCTTC.

This rearrangement joins TRBV11-2 to TRBJ2-7; D unresolved. From germline, CDR1 is SGHAT and CDR2 FQNNGV. The CDR3 has 15 amino acids. Trimming shortened V by 4 bases and J by 7 bases, and 20 bases separated the two germline ends. The CDR3 nucleotides are TGTGCCAGCAGCTCCCTTATACGAGACTCGGTAGAGCAGTACTTC. It specifies CASSSLIRDSVEQYF.

The chain links TRBV27 to TRBJ2-1, with 8 positions matching TRBD2. This CDR3 has 14 amino acids. The germline V gene has CDR1 MNHEY and CDR2 SMNVEV (reference sequence). V was clipped by 6 bases and J by 8 bases; unmatched bases: 9. As DNA, the CDR3 is TGTGCCAGCAGCCTTGGCGGGGGGAGGTATGAGCAGTTCTTC. It codes for CASSLGGGRYEQFF.

This chain connects TRBV29-1 to TRBJ2-3; unclear D gene. Germline CDR1 and CDR2: SQVTM and ANQGSEA. Trimming removed 7 bases at V and 0 bases at J, with 20 bases between. The CDR3 sequence is 16 residues long. The CDR3 DNA reads TGCAGCGCAATACTAATACTGTACACTAGCACAGATACGCAGTATTTT. Translating gives CSAILILYTSTDTQYF.

CDR3 nucleotide sequence: TGCGCCAGCAGCCAAGGACACGGGACAGGAGACATAGATCGGGAGCTGTTTTTT. It translates to CASSQGHGTGDIDRELFF. The V and J genes are TRBV4-3 and TRBJ2-2; 8 bases match TRBD1. CDR1 LGHNA and CDR2 YSLEER come from the germline V gene. CDR3 length: 18 residues. V trimming: 1 base; J trimming: 9 bases; junction bases outside the gene matches: 16.

The V gene is TRBV7-2, the J gene TRBJ2-3; D could derive from TRBD1 or TRBD2 (5 bases each). Germline V gives CDR1 SGHTA, CDR2 FQGNSA. Trimming removed 6 bases at V and 8 bases at J, with 18 bases between. This CDR3 region has 14 residues. In DNA form, the CDR3 reads TGTGCCAGCAGGACCGGGACGGCCTCGGGTACGCAGTATTTT. It yields the protein CASRTGTASGTQYF.

The chain carries TRBV7-6 and TRBJ2-2; TRBD1 is a possible D gene (5 bases). This CDR3 spans 14 amino acids. CDR1 is SGHVS and CDR2 is FNYEAQ in the germline V gene. The germline V and J ends were trimmed by 2 bases and 1 base, with 5 bases remaining between them. The CDR3 coding sequence is TGTGCCAGCAGCTTAACAGGGAACACCGGGGAGCTGTTTTTT. Its translation: CASSLTGNTGELFF.

The chain is built from TRBV2 and TRBJ2-3; D is possibly TRBD1 or TRBD2 (5 bases each). The V and J ends lost 5 bases and 4 bases respectively, with 16 bases between them. This CDR3 is 15 amino acids long. Looked up from germline, CDR1 is SNHLY and CDR2 is FYNNEI. The CDR3 is CASSTGTSGADTQYF. The CDR3 DNA reads as TGTGCCAGCAGTACCGGGACGTCTGGGGCAGATACGCAGTATTTT. Together with reference TRBV2 and TRBJ2-3, the CDR3 gives the full variable domain: EPEVTQTPSHQVTQMGQEVILRCVPISNHLYFYWYRQILGQKVEFLVSFYNNEISEKSEIFDDQFSVERPDGSNFTLKIRSTKLEDSAMYFCASSTGTSGADTQYFGPGTRLTVL.

V is TRBV19 and J is TRBJ2-7, with 14 bases lining up with TRBD2. This CDR3 contains 15 residues. The J segment lost 4 bases and the V segment lost 4 bases, leaving 3 bases of the junction unmatched. Germline V gene sequence: CDR1 LNHDA, CDR2 SQIVND (reference sequence). CDR3 DNA: TGTGCCAGTAGTACGGGGACTAGCGGGAGATACGAGCAGTACTTC. This gives the protein CASSTGTSGRYEQYF. The variable domain in full, with the rest retrieved from reference TRBV19 and TRBJ2-7, is DGGITQSPKYLFRKEGQNVTLSCEQNLNHDAMYWYRQDPGQGLRLIYYSQIVNDFQKGDIAEGYSVSREKKESFPLTVTSAQKNPTAFYLCASSTGTSGRYEQYFGPGTRLTVT.

The rearrangement joins TRBV4-1 to TRBJ1-6, with TRBD1 matching over 8 bases. Germline CDR1 is MGHRA and CDR2 is YSYEKL. The CDR3 runs 16 residues. Losses at the gene ends were 4 bases for V and 0 bases for J; bases not matched to a gene: 2. The CDR3 is CASSRGQGSYNSPLHF. CDR3 bases: TGCGCCAGCAGCCGAGGACAGGGCTCCTATAATTCACCCCTCCACTTT.

J is TRBJ1-4 and V is TRBV30, with TRBD1 as a possible D gene (5 bases). The CDR3 extends over 12 amino acids. The ends were cut back, 1 base at V and 8 bases at J, with 8 bases in the middle. Per germline, CDR1 GTSNPN and CDR2 SVGIG (reference sequence). The DNA for the CDR3 is TGTGCCTGGAGTGGAAGGGGCGAAAAACTGTTTTTT. Its protein product is CAWSGRGEKLFF.

The V and J genes are TRBV2 and TRBJ2-1; unclear D gene. Germline V gives CDR1 SNHLY, CDR2 FYNNEI. The CDR3 totals 14 residues. V was trimmed by 1 base and J by 3 bases, leaving 7 bases between them. The CDR3 here is CASSEDESYNEQFF. CDR3 DNA: TGTGCCAGCAGTGAAGACGAAAGCTACAATGAGCAGTTCTTC.

The chain carries TRBV19 and TRBJ1-6; D may be TRBD1 (5 bases). The CDR3 totals 15 residues. Trimming stripped 4 bases from V and 5 bases from J, with 12 bases between. Germline V CDR1 and CDR2: LNHDA, SQIVND (reference sequence). CDR3 sequence (DNA): TGTGCCAGTAGTACCGAGGGGCGCAATAATTCACCCCTCCACTTT. Encoded protein: CASSTEGRNNSPLHF.

The rearrangement links TRBV19 to TRBJ1-1, with D perhaps matching TRBD1 (6 bases). V was pared by 5 bases and J by 2 bases, with 9 bases between. The CDR3 totals 13 residues. Germline V gene lookup returns CDR1 LNHDA and CDR2 SQIVND (reference sequence). As DNA, the CDR3 is TGTGCCAGTAGTGACAGGCCCAACACTGAAGCTTTCTTT. It codes for CASSDRPNTEAFF.

The rearrangement uses TRBV9 and TRBJ2-5; maybe TRBD2 (5 bases). Germline assignment: CDR1 SGDLS and CDR2 YYNGEE. The CDR3 totals 15 residues. V dropped 0 bases and J dropped 2 bases, with 11 bases sitting between them. DNA for the CDR3: TGTGCCAGCAGCGTAGAGGCTAGCCTGCAAGAGACCCAGTACTTC. This codes for CASSVEASLQETQYF.

This chain connects TRBV30 to TRBJ2-7; 10 bases match TRBD1. The CDR3 spans 14 residues. V lost 0 bases, J lost 6 bases, and 5 bases stayed unmatched. Germline V gene lookup returns CDR1 GTSNPN and CDR2 SVGIG (reference sequence). In DNA form, the CDR3 reads TGTGCCTGGAGTGTACCGGGACAGGGGTTCGAGCAGTACTTC. It is translated as CAWSVPGQGFEQYF.

The chain carries TRBV5-1 and TRBJ2-1; 8 positions match TRBD2. Germline V gene data show CDR1 as SGHRS and CDR2 as YFSETQ. There are 16 residues in the CDR3. J gave up 8 bases and V 0 bases, and 10 bases lay outside the gene matches. The chain's CDR3 is CASSLDPGTSNHEQFF. The CDR3 DNA reads TGCGCCAGCAGCTTGGACCCCGGGACTAGTAACCATGAGCAGTTCTTC.